Listed below are T cell receptor beta chains from one sample, sequenced in a study of cytomegalovirus exposure and HLA in healthy donors. The assay was immunoSEQ multiplex PCR, and TCRdb's table has in-frame clones only and misses some. This table has around 140,000 clones, 77% appearing once. Specimen: PBMCs. All receptors come from a woman aged 55 to 70 in good health and CMV-seronegative. Both conserved end residues are part of each CDR3. The D gene is left open where the match is weak. Clone size, where shown, is once, few, many, or a class for clones that have expanded.

NA	NA	TRBV19	TRBJ1-1	TGTGCCAGTAGTACCCACCGGCAGGGAGGAGCTTTCTTT	CASSTHRQGGAFF
NA	NA	TRBV5-4	TRBJ2-7	TGTGCCAGCAGCTTGCCAGTGGGCGACGAGCAGTACTTC	CASSLPVGDEQYF
TRBD1	NA	TRBV2	TRBJ2-6	TGTGCCAGAGCTACCGGGACAGGGGGCTCTGGGGCCAACGTCCTGACTTTC	CARATGTGGSGANVLTF
NA	NA	TRBV5-1	TRBJ2-1	TGCGCCAGCAGCCTGGGTCAGTCCTACAATGAGCAGTTCTTC	CASSLGQSYNEQFF
NA	NA	TRBV10-1	TRBJ1-1	TGCGCCAGCAGTGCCCGGGGTAACACTGAAGCTTTCTTT	CASSARGNTEAFF
NA	NA	TRBV5-1	TRBJ2-2	TGCGCCAGCAGCCCTAACACCGGGGAGCTGTTTTTT	CASSPNTGELFF
NA	few	TRBV7-7	TRBJ2-7	TGTGCTAGCAGCCGAGAGAAGAGCTCCTACGAGCAGTACTTC	CASSREKSSYEQYF
NA	NA	TRBV28	TRBJ1-3	TGTGCCAGCAGTTTAAACCCCTTCCCTCGGGCTGGAAACACCATATATTTT	CASSLNPFPRAGNTIYF
TRBD1	NA	TRBV5-1	TRBJ1-1	TGCGCCAGCAGCGTGACAGGGGCTAACACTGAAGCTTTCTTT	CASSVTGANTEAFF
TRBD1	NA	TRBV27	TRBJ2-3	TGTGCCAGCAGCCAGGGGGCCGTGGCAGATACGCAGTATTTT	CASSQGAVADTQYF
NA	NA	TRBV2	TRBJ2-7	TGTGCCAGCAGTGAAAGGGGAGGAATCACCTACGAGCAGTACTTC	CASSERGGITYEQYF
NA	NA	TRBV19	TRBJ2-1	TGTGCCAGTAGTAGACGGACTAACCTTGCCTCCTACAATGAGCAGTTCTTC	CASSRRTNLASYNEQFF
TRBD1	NA	TRBV19	TRBJ1-4	TGTGCCAGTAGTATGGGGACAGGGGGCAGTCGTGAAAAACTGTTTTTT	CASSMGTGGSREKLFF
NA	NA	TRBV7-9	TRBJ2-1	TGTGCCAGCAGCTTAGGAGGGGCAGGGGTCCACAATGAGCAGTTCTTC	CASSLGGAGVHNEQFF
NA	NA	TRBV7-9	TRBJ1-5	TGTGCCAGCAGCTTAGGACCGGGTTTAGGGGGTCAGCCCCAGCATTTT	CASSLGPGLGGQPQHF
TRBD1	NA	TRBV6-5	TRBJ2-4	TGTGCCAGCAGTACCGACAGGGGGAGCAAAAACATTCAGTACTTC	CASSTDRGSKNIQYF
NA	few	TRBV5-6	TRBJ1-1	TGTGCCAGCAGCGTTATGAACACTGAAGCTTTCTTT	CASSVMNTEAFF
NA	NA	TRBV2	TRBJ1-1	TGTGCCAGCAGTGGAGCCGGGGGGTTTGAGGCTTTCTTT	CASSGAGGFEAFF